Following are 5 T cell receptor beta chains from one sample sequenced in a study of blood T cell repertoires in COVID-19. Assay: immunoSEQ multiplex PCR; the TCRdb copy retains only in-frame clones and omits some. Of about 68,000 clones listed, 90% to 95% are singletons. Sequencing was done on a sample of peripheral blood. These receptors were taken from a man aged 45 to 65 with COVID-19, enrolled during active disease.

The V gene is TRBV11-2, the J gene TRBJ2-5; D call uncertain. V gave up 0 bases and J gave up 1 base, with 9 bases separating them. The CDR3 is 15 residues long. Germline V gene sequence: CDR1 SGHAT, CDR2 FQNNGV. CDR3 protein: CASSLEWAIQETQYF. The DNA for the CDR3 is TGTGCCAGCAGCTTAGAGTGGGCCATCCAAGAGACCCAGTACTTC.

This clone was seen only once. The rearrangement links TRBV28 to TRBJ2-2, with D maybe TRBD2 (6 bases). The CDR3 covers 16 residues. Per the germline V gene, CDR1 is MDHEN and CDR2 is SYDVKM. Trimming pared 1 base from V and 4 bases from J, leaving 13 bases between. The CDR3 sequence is CASSLSLGLPTGELFF. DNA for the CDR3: TGTGCCAGCAGTTTATCGCTCGGACTACCCACCGGGGAGCTGTTTTTT.

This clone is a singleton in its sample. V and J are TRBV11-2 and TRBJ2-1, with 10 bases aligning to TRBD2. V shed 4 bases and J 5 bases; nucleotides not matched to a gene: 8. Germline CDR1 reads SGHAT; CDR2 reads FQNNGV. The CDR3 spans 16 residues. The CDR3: CASSSPGLAPNNEQFF. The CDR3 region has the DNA TGTGCCAGCAGCTCCCCGGGACTAGCGCCGAACAATGAGCAGTTCTTC.

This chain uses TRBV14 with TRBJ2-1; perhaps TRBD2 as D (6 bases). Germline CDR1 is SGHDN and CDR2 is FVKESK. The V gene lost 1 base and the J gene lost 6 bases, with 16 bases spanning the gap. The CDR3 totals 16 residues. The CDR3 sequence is CASSQVGWDSLNEQFF. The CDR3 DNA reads TGTGCCAGCAGCCAAGTAGGCTGGGACTCACTCAATGAGCAGTTCTTC.

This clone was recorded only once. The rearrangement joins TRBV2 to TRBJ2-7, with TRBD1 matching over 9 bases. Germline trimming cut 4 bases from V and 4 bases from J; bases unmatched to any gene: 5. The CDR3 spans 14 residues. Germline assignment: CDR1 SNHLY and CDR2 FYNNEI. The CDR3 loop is CASSVGTGLYEQYV. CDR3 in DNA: TGTGCCAGCAGTGTCGGGACAGGGTTATACGAGCAGTACGTC.